Listed below are T cell receptor beta chains from one sample, sequenced in a study of human thymus T cells. Libraries were prepared by immunoSEQ multiplex PCR; TCRdb keeps only in-frame clonotypes and omits some of them. The data contain roughly 60,000 clones, about 93% of them seen just once; the ten biggest clones take up nearly 6%. The sequenced sample consisted of blood. The receptors originated from a boy under three years old with a congenital heart defect but otherwise immunologically healthy. Both conserved end residues are part of each CDR3. The D gene is left open where the match is weak. Where a row states a size, it is once, few, many or the class of an expanded clone; other rows omit it.

j_gene	v_gene	abundance	d_gene	CDR3aa	CDR3nt
TRBJ1-3	TRBV7-2	-	TRBD1	CASSLGTGSSGNTIYF	TGTGCCAGCAGCTTAGGGACAGGGAGCTCTGGAAACACCATATATTTT
TRBJ2-6	TRBV13	-	-	CASSLYWGPTGANVLTF	TGTGCCAGCAGCTTATATTGGGGGCCCACTGGGGCCAACGTCCTGACTTTC
TRBJ2-7	TRBV15	-	-	CATSRGGGLRYEQYF	TGTGCCACCAGCAGAGGAGGTGGACTCAGATACGAGCAGTACTTC
TRBJ2-5	TRBV4-2	-	-	CASSIQTRGPQETQYF	TGTGCCAGCAGCATCCAAACGCGGGGGCCTCAAGAGACCCAGTACTTC
TRBJ2-5	TRBV7-9	-	-	CASSFPHARQETQYF	TGTGCCAGCAGCTTCCCTCATGCCCGCCAAGAGACCCAGTACTTC
TRBJ1-5	TRBV4-3	-	-	CASSQDSAEYQPQHF	TGCGCCAGCAGCCAAGATAGCGCAGAATATCAGCCCCAGCATTTT
TRBJ2-6	TRBV11-2	-	-	CASSFTDTGANVLTF	TGTGCCAGCAGCTTCACAGACACTGGGGCCAACGTCCTGACTTTC
TRBJ2-7	TRBV4-2	medium-sized	-	CASSQDGDEQYF	TGTGCCAGCAGCCAAGACGGGGACGAGCAGTACTTC
TRBJ2-5	TRBV11-2	few	TRBD2	CASSLVWRGGLPETQYF	TGTGCCAGCAGCTTAGTCTGGCGGGGGGGCCTTCCAGAGACCCAGTACTTC
TRBJ2-1	TRBV6-1	-	-	CASSESLLSYNEQFF	TGTGCCAGCAGTGAATCACTACTCTCCTACAATGAGCAGTTCTTC
TRBJ2-5	TRBV4-3	-	-	CASSQDGHQETQYF	TGCGCCAGCAGCCAAGATGGACACCAAGAGACCCAGTACTTC
TRBJ1-2	TRBV13	-	-	CASSFQMNYGYTF	TGTGCCAGCAGCTTTCAGATGAACTATGGCTACACCTTC
TRBJ2-7	TRBV6-6	-	-	CASSYSSSGSYEQYF	TGTGCCAGCAGTTACAGTTCAAGTGGCTCCTACGAGCAGTACTTC
TRBJ2-5	TRBV18	once	-	CASSPGMQETQYF	TGTGCCAGCTCACCAGGGATGCAAGAGACCCAGTACTTC
TRBJ2-1	TRBV4-2	-	TRBD2	CASSQYPSGGALEQFF	TGTGCCAGCAGCCAGTACCCTAGCGGGGGGGCCTTGGAGCAGTTCTTC